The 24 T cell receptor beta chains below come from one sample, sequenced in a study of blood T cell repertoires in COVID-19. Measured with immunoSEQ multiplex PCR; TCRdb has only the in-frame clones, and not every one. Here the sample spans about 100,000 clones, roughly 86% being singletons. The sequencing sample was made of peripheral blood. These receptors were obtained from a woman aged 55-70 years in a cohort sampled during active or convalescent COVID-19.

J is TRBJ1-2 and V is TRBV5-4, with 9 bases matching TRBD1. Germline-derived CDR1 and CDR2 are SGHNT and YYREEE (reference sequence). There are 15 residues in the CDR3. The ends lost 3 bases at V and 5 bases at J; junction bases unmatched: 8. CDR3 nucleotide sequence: TGTGCCAGCAGCTCCCCGGGACAGGGTGAATATGGCTACACCTTC. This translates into CASSSPGQGEYGYTF.

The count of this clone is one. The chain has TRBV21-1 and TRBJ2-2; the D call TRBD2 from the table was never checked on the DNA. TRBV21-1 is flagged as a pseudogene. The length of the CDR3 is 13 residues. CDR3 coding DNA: TGTGCCAGCAGCAAATCCGACACCGGGGAGCTGTTTTTT. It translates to CASSKSDTGELFF.

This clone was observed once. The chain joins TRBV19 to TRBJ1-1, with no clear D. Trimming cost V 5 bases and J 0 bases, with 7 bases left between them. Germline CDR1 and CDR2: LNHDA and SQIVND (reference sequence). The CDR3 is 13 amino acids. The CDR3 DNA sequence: TGTGCCAGTAGTCTCGGGATGAACACTGAAGCTTTCTTT. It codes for CASSLGMNTEAFF.

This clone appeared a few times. CDR3 residues: CASSFQGRETQYF. CDR3 DNA: TGTGCCAGCAGCTTCCAGGGCCGAGAGACCCAGTACTTC. The chain links TRBV5-6 to TRBJ2-5, with D tentatively TRBD1 (5 bases). This CDR3 has 13 residues. V lost 2 bases to trimming and J lost 4 bases, with 9 bases between them. Germline V gene lookup returns CDR1 SGHDT and CDR2 YYEEEE.

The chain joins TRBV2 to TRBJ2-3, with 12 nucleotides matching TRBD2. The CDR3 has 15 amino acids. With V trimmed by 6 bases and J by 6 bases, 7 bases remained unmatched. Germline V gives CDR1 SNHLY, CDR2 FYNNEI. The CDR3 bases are TGTGCCAGCAGCGTACTAGCGGGAGGAGGTGATACGCAGTATTTT. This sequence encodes CASSVLAGGGDTQYF.

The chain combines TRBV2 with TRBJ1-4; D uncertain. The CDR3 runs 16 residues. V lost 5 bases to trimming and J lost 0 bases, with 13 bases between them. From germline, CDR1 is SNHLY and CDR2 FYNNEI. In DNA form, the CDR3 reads TGTGCCAGCAGTACCCCGGGAGGAACAACTAATGAAAAACTGTTTTTT. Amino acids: CASSTPGGTTNEKLFF.

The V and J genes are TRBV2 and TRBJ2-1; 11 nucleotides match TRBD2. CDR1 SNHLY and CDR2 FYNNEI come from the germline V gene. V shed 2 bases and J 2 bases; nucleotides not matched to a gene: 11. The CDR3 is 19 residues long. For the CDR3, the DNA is TGTGCCAGCAGTGAAATTGGATCCCTTAGCGGGAGGGCCTACAATGAGCAGTTCTTC. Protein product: CASSEIGSLSGRAYNEQFF.

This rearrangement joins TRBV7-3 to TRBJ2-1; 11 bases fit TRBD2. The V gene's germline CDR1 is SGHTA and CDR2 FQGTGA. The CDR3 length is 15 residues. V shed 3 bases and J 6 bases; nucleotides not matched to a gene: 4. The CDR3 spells CASSFTSGGPNEQFF. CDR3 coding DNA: TGTGCCAGCAGCTTTACTAGCGGGGGCCCCAATGAGCAGTTCTTC. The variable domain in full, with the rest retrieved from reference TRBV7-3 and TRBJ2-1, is GAGVSQTPSNKVTEKGKYVELRCDPISGHTALYWYRQSLGQGPEFLIYFQGTGAADDSGLPNDRFFAVRPEGSVSTLKIQRTERGDSAVYLCASSFTSGGPNEQFFGPGTRLTVL.

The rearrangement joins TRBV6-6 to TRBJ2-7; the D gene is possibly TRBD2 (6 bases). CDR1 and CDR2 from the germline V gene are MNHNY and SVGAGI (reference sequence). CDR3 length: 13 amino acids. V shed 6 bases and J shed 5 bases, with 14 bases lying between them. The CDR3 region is CASRSGLRHEQYF. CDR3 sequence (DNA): TGTGCCAGCAGATCGGGACTGCGCCACGAGCAGTACTTC.

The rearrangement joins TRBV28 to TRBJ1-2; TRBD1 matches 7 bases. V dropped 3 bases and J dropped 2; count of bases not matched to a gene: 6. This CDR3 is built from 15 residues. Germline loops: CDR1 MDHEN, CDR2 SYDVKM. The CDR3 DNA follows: TGTGCCAGCAGTTTTACCCCACAGGGGAACTATGGCTACACCTTC. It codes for CASSFTPQGNYGYTF.

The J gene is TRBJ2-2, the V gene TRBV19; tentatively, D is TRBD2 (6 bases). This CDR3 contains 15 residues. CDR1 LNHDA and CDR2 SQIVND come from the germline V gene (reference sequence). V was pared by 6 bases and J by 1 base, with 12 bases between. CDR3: CASSTYSGNTGELFF. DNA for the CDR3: TGTGCCAGTAGCACATATAGCGGGAACACCGGGGAGCTGTTTTTT.

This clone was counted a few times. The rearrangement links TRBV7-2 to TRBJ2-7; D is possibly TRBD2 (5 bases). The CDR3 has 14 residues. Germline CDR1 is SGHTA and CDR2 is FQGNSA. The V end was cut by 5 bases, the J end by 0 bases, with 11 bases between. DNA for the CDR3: TGTGCCAGCAGCCACGGACTGGCCTCCTACGAGCAGTACTTC. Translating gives CASSHGLASYEQYF.

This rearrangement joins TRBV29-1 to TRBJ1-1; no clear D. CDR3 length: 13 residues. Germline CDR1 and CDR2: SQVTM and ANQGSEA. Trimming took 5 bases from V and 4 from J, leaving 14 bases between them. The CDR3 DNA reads TGCAGCGTTAACCCTCGAGGCCTCACTGAAGCTTTCTTT. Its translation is CSVNPRGLTEAFF.

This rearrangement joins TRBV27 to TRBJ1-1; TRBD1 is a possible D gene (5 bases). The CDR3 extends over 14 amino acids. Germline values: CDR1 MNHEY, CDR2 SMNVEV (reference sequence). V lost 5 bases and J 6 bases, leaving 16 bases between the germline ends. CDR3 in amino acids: CASSINRQSSEAFF. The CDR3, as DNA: TGTGCCAGCAGTATCAACCGACAGTCCTCTGAAGCTTTCTTT.

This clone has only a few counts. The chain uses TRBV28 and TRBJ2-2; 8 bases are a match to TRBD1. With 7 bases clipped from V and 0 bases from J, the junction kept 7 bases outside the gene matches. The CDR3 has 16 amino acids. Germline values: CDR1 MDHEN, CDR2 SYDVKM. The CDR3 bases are TGTGCCAGCAACCCCTCGACAGGGGCGAACACCGGGGAGCTGTTTTTT. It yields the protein CASNPSTGANTGELFF.

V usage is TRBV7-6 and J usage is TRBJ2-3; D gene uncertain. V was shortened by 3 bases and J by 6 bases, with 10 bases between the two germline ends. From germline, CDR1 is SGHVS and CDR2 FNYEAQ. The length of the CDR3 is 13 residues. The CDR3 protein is CASSLQPGDTQYF. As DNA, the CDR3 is TGTGCCAGCAGCTTGCAGCCCGGGGATACGCAGTATTTT.

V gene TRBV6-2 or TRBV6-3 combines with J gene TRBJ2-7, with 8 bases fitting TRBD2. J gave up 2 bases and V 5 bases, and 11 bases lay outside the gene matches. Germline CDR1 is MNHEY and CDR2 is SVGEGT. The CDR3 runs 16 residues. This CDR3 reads CASSRAGDAPTYEQYF. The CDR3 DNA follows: TGTGCCAGCAGTCGAGCGGGAGACGCACCCACCTACGAGCAGTACTTC.

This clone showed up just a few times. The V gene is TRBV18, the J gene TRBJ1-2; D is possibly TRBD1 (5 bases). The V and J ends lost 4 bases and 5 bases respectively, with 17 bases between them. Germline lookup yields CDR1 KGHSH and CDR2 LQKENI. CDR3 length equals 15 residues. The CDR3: CASSLGPRAGYGYTF. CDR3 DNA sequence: TGTGCCAGCTCACTGGGACCTCGCGCGGGGTATGGCTACACCTTC.

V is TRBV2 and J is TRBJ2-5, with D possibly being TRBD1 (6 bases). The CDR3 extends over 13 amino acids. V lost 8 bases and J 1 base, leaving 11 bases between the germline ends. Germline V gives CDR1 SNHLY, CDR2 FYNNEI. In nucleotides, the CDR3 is TGTGCCAGCTCGAGACAGGTCCAAGAGACCCAGTACTTC. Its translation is CASSRQVQETQYF.

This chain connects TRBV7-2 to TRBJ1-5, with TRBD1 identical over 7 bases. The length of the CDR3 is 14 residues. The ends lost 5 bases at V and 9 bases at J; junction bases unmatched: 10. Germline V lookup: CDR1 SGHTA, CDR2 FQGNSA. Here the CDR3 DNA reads TGTGCCAGCAGCCTCGGGACAGACCTAGGGCCCCAGCATTTT. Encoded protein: CASSLGTDLGPQHF.

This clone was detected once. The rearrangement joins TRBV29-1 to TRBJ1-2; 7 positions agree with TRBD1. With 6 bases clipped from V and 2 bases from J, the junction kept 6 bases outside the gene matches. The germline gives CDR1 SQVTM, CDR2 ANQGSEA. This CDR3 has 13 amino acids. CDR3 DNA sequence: TGCAGCGTCTCAGGGGGATCGAACTATGGCTACACCTTC. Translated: CSVSGGSNYGYTF.

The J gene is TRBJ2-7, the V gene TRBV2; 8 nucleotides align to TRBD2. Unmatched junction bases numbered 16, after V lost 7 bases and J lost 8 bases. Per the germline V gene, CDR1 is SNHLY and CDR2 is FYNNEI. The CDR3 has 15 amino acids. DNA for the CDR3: TGTGCCAGCACTCTTATCACATCCGGGACTAGTCAGCAGTACTTC. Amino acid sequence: CASTLITSGTSQQYF.

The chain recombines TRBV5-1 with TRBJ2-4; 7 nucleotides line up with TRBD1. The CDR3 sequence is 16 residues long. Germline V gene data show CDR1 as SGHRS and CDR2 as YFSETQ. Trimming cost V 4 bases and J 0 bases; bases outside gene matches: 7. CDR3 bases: TGCGCCAGCAGCCCGGGACAGAGTCTAGCCAAAAACATTCAGTACTTC. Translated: CASSPGQSLAKNIQYF.

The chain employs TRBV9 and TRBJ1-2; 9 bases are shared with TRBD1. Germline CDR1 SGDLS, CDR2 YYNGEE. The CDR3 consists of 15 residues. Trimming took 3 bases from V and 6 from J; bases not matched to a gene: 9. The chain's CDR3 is CASSDLGQGINGYTF. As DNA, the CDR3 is TGTGCCAGCAGCGACTTAGGACAGGGGATAAATGGCTACACCTTC.